This T cell receptor beta chain was recovered during a study of shared clonotypes between healthy human individuals. The data were produced by immunoSEQ multiplex PCR, yet TCRdb's version contains in-frame clones alone and is incomplete. The profile shows 950,000 to 1,100,000 clones, about 76% of them singletons. The CDR3 consists of 15 residues. From germline, CDR1 is SGHTA and CDR2 FQGNSA. Trimming took off 2 bases at V and 3 bases at J, with 10 bases between the two ends. This sequence originates from a man younger than 35 in good health. J is TRBJ2-2 and V is TRBV7-2, with D unresolved. The sequencing input was memory CD4+ T cells sorted from blood. The subset was: CD45RA-negative fraction. CDR3 in amino acids: CASSLTPQDTGELFF. DNA for the CDR3: TGTGCCAGCAGCTTAACACCTCAGGACACCGGGGAGCTGTTTTTT.